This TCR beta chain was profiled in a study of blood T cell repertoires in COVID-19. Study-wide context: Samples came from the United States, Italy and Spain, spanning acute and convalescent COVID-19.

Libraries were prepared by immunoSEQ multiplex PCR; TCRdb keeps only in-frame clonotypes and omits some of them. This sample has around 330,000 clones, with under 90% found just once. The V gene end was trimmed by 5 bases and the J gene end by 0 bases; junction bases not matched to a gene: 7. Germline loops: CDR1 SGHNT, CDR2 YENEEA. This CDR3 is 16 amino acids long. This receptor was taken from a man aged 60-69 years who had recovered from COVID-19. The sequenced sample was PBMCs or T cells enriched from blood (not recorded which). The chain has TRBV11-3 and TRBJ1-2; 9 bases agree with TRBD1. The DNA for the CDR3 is TGTGCCAGCAGCCAAACAGGGGGCGCTTCTAACTATGGCTACACCTTC. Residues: CASSQTGGASNYGYTF.